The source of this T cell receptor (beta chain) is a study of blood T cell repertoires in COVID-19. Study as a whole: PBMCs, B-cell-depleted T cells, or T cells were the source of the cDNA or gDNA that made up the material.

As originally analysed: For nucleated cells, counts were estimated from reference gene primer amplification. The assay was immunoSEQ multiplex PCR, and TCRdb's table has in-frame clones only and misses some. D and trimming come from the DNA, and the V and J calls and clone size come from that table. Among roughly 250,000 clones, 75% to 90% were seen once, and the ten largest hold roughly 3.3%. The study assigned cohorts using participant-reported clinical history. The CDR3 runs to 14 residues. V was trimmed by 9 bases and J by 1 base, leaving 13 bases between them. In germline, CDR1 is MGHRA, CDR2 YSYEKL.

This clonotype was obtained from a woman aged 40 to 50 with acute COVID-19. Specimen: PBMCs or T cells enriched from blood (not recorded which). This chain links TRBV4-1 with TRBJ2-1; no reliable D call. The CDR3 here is CARRGGLSYNEQFF. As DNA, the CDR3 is TGCGCCAGACGCGGTGGCCTGTCCTACAATGAGCAGTTCTTC.